The 13 T cell receptor beta chains given below trace back to one sample, sequenced in a study of blood T cell repertoires in COVID-19. Only in-frame clones appear in the TCRdb table, and some are missing; sequencing was by immunoSEQ multiplex PCR. The sample includes a few hundred thousand clones, about 80% of them seen just once. The specimen sequenced was PBMCs or T cells enriched from blood (not recorded which). The receptors originated from a man aged 50-59 years who had recovered from COVID-19.

This chain joins TRBV5-8 and TRBJ2-7; no firm D call. This CDR3 is 12 amino acids long. Germline assignment: CDR1 SGHTS and CDR2 YDEGEE. V shed 4 bases and J shed 9 bases, with 14 bases lying between them. This CDR3 is CASSPPSLGQYF. DNA for the CDR3: TGTGCCAGCAGCCCACCAAGCCTCGGGCAGTACTTC.

The chain is built from TRBV6-2 or TRBV6-3 and TRBJ1-4, with D tentatively TRBD1 (6 bases). Trimming pared 0 bases from V and 4 bases from J, leaving 12 bases between. Germline values: CDR1 MNHEY, CDR2 SVGEGT. The CDR3 contains 16 residues. In DNA form, the CDR3 reads TGTGCCAGCAGTTACTCGAACAGGGCCCTTAATGAAAAACTGTTTTTT. It specifies CASSYSNRALNEKLFF.

The chain carries TRBV30 and TRBJ1-1; 7 nucleotides align to TRBD1. J gave up 5 bases and V 5 bases, and 11 bases lay outside the gene matches. This CDR3 contains 14 residues. The V gene's germline CDR1 is GTSNPN and CDR2 SVGIG (reference sequence). The CDR3 DNA sequence: TGTGCCTGGTCAAGACAGGGAGTGGGAACTGAAGCTTTCTTT. It specifies CAWSRQGVGTEAFF.

The V gene is TRBV27, the J gene TRBJ1-1; D is ambiguous. The CDR3 contains 13 residues. Germline V gene lookup returns CDR1 MNHEY and CDR2 SMNVEV (reference sequence). V was trimmed by 0 bases and J by 4 bases, leaving 6 bases between them. The DNA for the CDR3 is TGTGCCAGCAGTTTATCTCCCATCACTGAAGCTTTCTTT. Amino acid sequence: CASSLSPITEAFF.

This chain links TRBV10-1 with TRBJ1-1, with 9 positions matching TRBD1. V shed 5 bases and J 6 bases; nucleotides not matched to a gene: 7. The CDR3 spans 14 residues. From germline, CDR1 is WNHNN and CDR2 SYGVQD (reference sequence). The CDR3, as DNA: TGCGCCAGCAGTCCGGGACAGGGTATCGCTGAAGCTTTCTTT. Its translation: CASSPGQGIAEAFF.

Note on this clone: This sample also contains other DNA sequences that code for the same CDR3. The rearrangement joins TRBV5-1 to TRBJ2-3; D is ambiguous. The CDR3 totals 15 residues. Germline CDR1 is SGHRS and CDR2 is YFSETQ. Trimming removed 0 bases at V and 1 base at J, with 9 bases between. The CDR3 DNA reads as TGCGCCAGCAGCTTGGATGGTCGGGGCACAGATACGCAGTATTTT. This translates into CASSLDGRGTDTQYF.

This clone turned up a few times. The V gene is TRBV11-2, the J gene TRBJ1-1, with D maybe TRBD1 (6 bases). From germline, CDR1 is SGHAT and CDR2 FQNNGV. V dropped 6 bases and J dropped 1 base, with 15 bases sitting between them. This CDR3 has 15 amino acids. The DNA of the CDR3 is TGTGCCAGCAGGCCAGAGTGGGACACGAACACTGAAGCTTTCTTT. Residues: CASRPEWDTNTEAFF.

This rearrangement joins TRBV6-5 to TRBJ2-5, with 9 bases matching TRBD1. Germline CDR1 MNHEY, CDR2 SVGAGI. V dropped 6 bases and J dropped 4; count of bases not matched to a gene: 9. The CDR3 is 15 residues long. The CDR3 is CASRSQGALGETQYF. CDR3 coding DNA: TGTGCCAGCAGATCACAGGGGGCGCTAGGAGAGACCCAGTACTTC.

V and J are TRBV9 and TRBJ2-7; D perhaps matches TRBD2 (5 bases). The CDR3 is 18 residues long. The germline V and J ends were trimmed by 1 base and 1 base, with 21 bases remaining between them. CDR1 and CDR2 (germline): SGDLS, YYNGEE. The DNA of the CDR3 is TGTGCCAGCAGCGTACACCCGGAGGAAATGGCCCTGTCCTACGAGCAGTACTTC. It encodes CASSVHPEEMALSYEQYF.

The chain carries TRBV19 and TRBJ1-6; 9 bases are shared with TRBD1. Germline lookup yields CDR1 LNHDA and CDR2 SQIVND (reference sequence). Germline trimming cut 5 bases from V and 9 bases from J; bases unmatched to any gene: 2. The CDR3 is made up of 13 amino acids. CDR3 DNA sequence: TGTGCCAGTAGTCGACAGGGGGTTTCACCCCTCCACTTT. Protein sequence: CASSRQGVSPLHF.

The chain uses TRBV5-3 and TRBJ1-5; D call uncertain. TRBV5-3 carries the ORF label, with uncertain function. V was clipped by 3 bases and J by 6 bases, with 7 bases between them. This CDR3 spans 12 amino acids. This CDR3 reads CARSSPGQPQHF. The CDR3 nucleotides are TGTGCCAGAAGCTCCCCGGGTCAGCCCCAGCATTTT.

This chain uses TRBV25-1 with TRBJ1-2; 9 positions agree with TRBD1. Looked up from germline, CDR1 is MGHDK and CDR2 is SYGVNS. With 8 bases clipped from V and 5 bases from J, the junction kept 9 bases outside the gene matches. The CDR3 has 14 residues. The CDR3 is CASSGPGQGYGYTF. In DNA, the CDR3 is TGTGCCAGCTCCGGTCCGGGACAGGGATATGGCTACACCTTC.

The chain recombines TRBV6-6 with TRBJ1-3, with no clear D. Germline lookup yields CDR1 MNHNY and CDR2 SVGAGI (reference sequence). This CDR3 has 13 residues. Trimming took off 4 bases at V and 0 bases at J, with 4 bases between the two ends. The CDR3 bases are TGTGCCAGCAGTTCGGTCTCTGGAAACACCATATATTTT. Protein product: CASSSVSGNTIYF.